This paragraph covers one T cell receptor beta chain sequence. The V gene end was trimmed by 4 bases and the J gene end by 4 bases; junction bases not matched to a gene: 3. This CDR3 is built from 13 residues. Germline CDR1 reads WSHSY; CDR2 reads SAAADI. Only in-frame clones appear in the TCRdb table, and some are missing; sequencing was by immunoSEQ multiplex PCR. The sample lists more than 300,000 clones; approximately 91% were seen once. The data are from a study of blood T cell repertoires in COVID-19. Study background: Material from acute and convalescent COVID-19 was sourced from the United States, Italy and Spain. T cells, B-cell-depleted T cells, or PBMCs provided the cDNA or gDNA that served as material.

Adults between roughly 18 and 89 years of age took part from 24 US areas. Exposed enrollees had met someone with a PCR-confirmed or clinician-diagnosed COVID-19 case at some point within the 2 weeks before study entry. What was sequenced was PBMCs or T cells enriched from blood (not recorded which). The clonotype originates from a young woman who had been exposed to COVID-19. The rearrangement uses TRBV10-2 and TRBJ2-5; 7 positions match TRBD2. CDR3 in amino acids: CASSGGGGETQYF. Here the CDR3 DNA reads TGCGCCAGCAGTGGGGGGGGTGGAGAGACCCAGTACTTC.